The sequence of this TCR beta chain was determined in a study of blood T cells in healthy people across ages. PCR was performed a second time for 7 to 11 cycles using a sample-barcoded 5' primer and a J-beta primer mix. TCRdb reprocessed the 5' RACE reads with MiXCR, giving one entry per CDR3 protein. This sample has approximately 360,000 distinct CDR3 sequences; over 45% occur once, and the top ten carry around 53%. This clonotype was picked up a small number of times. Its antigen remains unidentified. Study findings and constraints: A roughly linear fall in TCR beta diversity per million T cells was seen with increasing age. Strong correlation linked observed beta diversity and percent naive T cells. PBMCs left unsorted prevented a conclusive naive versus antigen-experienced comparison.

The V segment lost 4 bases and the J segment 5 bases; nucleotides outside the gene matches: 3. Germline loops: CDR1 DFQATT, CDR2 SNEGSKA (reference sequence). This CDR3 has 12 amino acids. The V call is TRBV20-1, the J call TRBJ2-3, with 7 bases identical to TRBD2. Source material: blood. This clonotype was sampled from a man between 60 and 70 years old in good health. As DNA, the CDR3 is TGCAGTGCTACAAGCGGGATAGATACGCAGTATTTT. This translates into CSATSGIDTQYF.